A single sample gave rise to the 5 T cell receptor beta chains below, sequenced in a study of T cells after yellow fever vaccination. TCRdb reprocessed the 5' RACE reads via MiXCR and lists one record per CDR3 protein. The sample gives some 300,000 distinct CDR3 sequences, roughly 9% of which show up once; 3% to 4% is in the top ten. The specimen was CD4+ T cells sorted from PBMCs, collected 5 days after the yellow fever booster vaccination. The source is a man aged 18-30 years who received the YFV17D yellow fever vaccine.

This sequence joins TRBV9 and TRBJ2-1; TRBD2 agrees at 9 bases. The CDR3 contains 16 residues. Germline CDR1 SGDLS, CDR2 YYNGEE. The J segment lost 3 bases and the V segment lost 4 bases, leaving 8 bases of the junction unmatched. The CDR3 protein is CASSPQSSGVYNEQFF. The CDR3 coding sequence is TGTGCCAGCAGCCCGCAGTCTAGCGGGGTCTACAATGAGCAGTTCTTC.

This clonotype was seen a few times. The J gene is TRBJ2-7, the V gene TRBV20-1; D perhaps matches TRBD1 (5 bases). The CDR3 runs to 11 residues. Trimming removed 6 bases from V and 2 bases from J, with 8 bases in between. CDR1 and CDR2 from the germline V gene are DFQATT and SNEGSKA (reference sequence). CDR3 DNA: TGCAGTGCCGGACACCCCTACGAGCAGTACTTC. Translating gives CSAGHPYEQYF.

In its sample, this clonotype was seen many times. The rearrangement links TRBV12-3 or TRBV12-4 to TRBJ2-2; 8 bases fit TRBD1. J lost 0 bases, V lost 5 bases, and 2 bases had no gene match. This CDR3 is 15 amino acids long. The CDR3 loop reads CASSGTGSNTGELFF. The CDR3 bases are TGTGCCAGCAGTGGGACAGGATCGAACACCGGGGAGCTGTTTTTT.

The chain has TRBV11-2 and TRBJ2-2; 7 nucleotides match TRBD1. Losses at the gene ends were 5 bases for V and 4 bases for J; bases not matched to a gene: 10. The CDR3 contains 16 residues. The V gene's germline CDR1 is SGHAT and CDR2 FQNNGV. The CDR3: CASSPRQGLSTGELFF. The CDR3 region has the DNA TGTGCCAGCAGCCCAAGACAGGGATTGAGCACCGGGGAGCTGTTTTTT.

This chain joins TRBV18 and TRBJ1-6; 12 nucleotides align to TRBD1. The CDR3 has 14 residues. With 5 bases clipped from V and 11 bases from J, the junction kept 4 bases outside the gene matches. The germline CDR1 and CDR2 sequences are KGHSH and LQKENI. The CDR3 DNA is TGTGCCAGCTCATCCGGGACAGGGGGCACACCCCTCCACTTT. Its protein product is CASSSGTGGTPLHF.